This T cell receptor (beta chain) was retrieved from a study of PD-1 blockade in classical Hodgkin lymphoma. Findings of the study overall: Whereas CD4+ TCR diversity had risen significantly by C4D1, CD8+ TCR diversity had not. Baseline TCR diversity was reportedly lower in newly diagnosed patients than in healthy donors. It was reported as lower still in relapsed/refractory patients. Excluded were patients who started nivolumab under 1 year after ASCT, a group that had lower diversity.

Trimming at V came to 5 bases and at J to 4 bases, leaving 7 bases not matched to a gene. CDR3 length: 14 residues. Germline CDR1 reads MNHEY; CDR2 reads SVGAGI. A remark on this clone: Its antigen is as yet unknown.

The repertoire was sequenced with immunoSEQ multiplex PCR; TCRdb's copy has only in-frame clones and lacks some. Among 20,000 to 25,000 clones listed, about two thirds were seen once. Every patient had relapsed following autologous stem cell transplantation, and cohorts differed in brentuximab vedotin exposure. The TCR was taken from a human donor with classical Hodgkin lymphoma. Sequenced here: peripheral blood mononuclear cells (PBMCs), sampled at baseline. The V call is TRBV6-5, the J call TRBJ2-5; 7 bases line up with TRBD2. CDR3 nucleotide sequence: TGTGCCAGCAGTGCGGGACTACCCCCAGAGACCCAGTACTTC. Encoded protein: CASSAGLPPETQYF.